These T cell receptor beta chains were read from a single sample in a study of cytomegalovirus exposure and HLA in healthy donors. TCRdb's copy holds only in-frame clones and misses some; the assay was immunoSEQ multiplex PCR. This sample contains under 200,000 clones. The sample consisted of PBMCs. The receptors here all came from a man in his thirties or forties in good health and CMV-seronegative. Each CDR3 is given with its conserved first and last residue. The order of the fields is D gene, V gene, J gene, CDR3 protein, CDR3 DNA. A D gene is named only where the DNA matches it firmly.

d_call: TRBD2; v_call: TRBV7-6; j_call: TRBJ2-7; cdr3_aa: CASSSGTSGYEQYF; cdr3_nt: TGTGCCAGCAGCTCCGGGACTAGCGGCTACGAGCAGTACTTC
d_call: TRBD1; v_call: TRBV5-4; j_call: TRBJ2-4; cdr3_aa: CASSPGTESAKNIQYF; cdr3_nt: TGTGCCAGCAGCCCCGGGACAGAATCAGCCAAAAACATTCAGTACTTC
d_call: TRBD2; v_call: TRBV27; j_call: TRBJ2-1; cdr3_aa: CASSFRLAGLNEQFF; cdr3_nt: TGTGCCAGCAGTTTCAGACTAGCGGGTCTTAATGAGCAGTTCTTC
d_call: TRBD2; v_call: TRBV5-1; j_call: TRBJ2-5; cdr3_aa: CASSLAGGTADLVTQYF; cdr3_nt: TGCGCCAGCAGCTTGGCGGGGGGAACAGCGGATTTAGTGACCCAGTACTTC
d_call: TRBD2; v_call: TRBV7-6; j_call: TRBJ2-2; cdr3_aa: CASSLPTWSGRFVTGELFF; cdr3_nt: TGTGCCAGCAGCCTCCCGACTTGGAGCGGGAGGTTTGTCACCGGGGAGCTGTTTTTT
d_call: .; v_call: TRBV18; j_call: TRBJ2-7; cdr3_aa: CASSRGAGAYEQYF; cdr3_nt: TGTGCCAGCTCACGGGGGGCGGGGGCCTACGAGCAGTACTTC
d_call: .; v_call: TRBV4-3; j_call: TRBJ2-2; cdr3_aa: CASSQGLTENTGELFF; cdr3_nt: TGCGCCAGCAGCCAAGGACTGACAGAAAATACCGGGGAGCTGTTTTTT
d_call: TRBD1; v_call: TRBV28; j_call: TRBJ2-6; cdr3_aa: CASSSVQGASSGANVLTF; cdr3_nt: TGTGCCAGCAGCTCGGTACAGGGGGCTTCCTCTGGGGCCAACGTCCTGACTTTC
d_call: TRBD2; v_call: TRBV7-2; j_call: TRBJ2-7; cdr3_aa: CASSPTSGKWSEQYF; cdr3_nt: TGTGCCAGCAGCCCCACTAGCGGGAAGTGGAGCGAGCAGTACTTC
d_call: .; v_call: TRBV6-1; j_call: TRBJ1-2; cdr3_aa: CASTVAGQPNYGYTF; cdr3_nt: TGTGCCAGCACGGTCGCAGGCCAACCTAACTATGGCTACACCTTC
d_call: .; v_call: TRBV7-8; j_call: TRBJ2-7; cdr3_aa: CASSLIRQTYEQYF; cdr3_nt: TGTGCCAGCAGCTTAATTCGACAGACCTACGAGCAGTACTTC
d_call: .; v_call: TRBV19; j_call: TRBJ1-5; cdr3_aa: CASSMTDLFNQPQHF; cdr3_nt: TGTGCCAGTAGTATGACAGACCTCTTTAATCAGCCCCAGCATTTT
d_call: TRBD1; v_call: TRBV19; j_call: TRBJ1-1; cdr3_aa: CASFRGQGRTEAFF; cdr3_nt: TGTGCCAGTTTCCGAGGACAGGGAAGGACTGAAGCTTTCTTT
d_call: TRBD2; v_call: TRBV19; j_call: TRBJ2-5; cdr3_aa: CASSIRAGEETQYF; cdr3_nt: TGTGCCAGTAGTATTAGGGCGGGAGAAGAGACCCAGTACTTC
d_call: TRBD1; v_call: TRBV7-2; j_call: TRBJ1-5; cdr3_aa: CASSLAAGQINQPQHF; cdr3_nt: TGTGCCAGCAGCTTAGCGGCGGGACAGATCAATCAGCCCCAGCATTTT
d_call: .; v_call: TRBV25-1; j_call: TRBJ1-2; cdr3_aa: CASSDRSGRGYTF; cdr3_nt: TGTGCCAGCAGTGACCGCTCTGGGCGCGGCTACACCTTC
d_call: TRBD1; v_call: TRBV4-1; j_call: TRBJ1-4; cdr3_aa: CASSQGTGMGEKLFF; cdr3_nt: TGCGCCAGCAGCCAAGGGACAGGGATGGGTGAAAAACTGTTTTTT
d_call: .; v_call: TRBV7-2; j_call: TRBJ1-1; cdr3_aa: CASSFRENTEAFF; cdr3_nt: TGTGCCAGCAGCTTTAGAGAGAACACTGAAGCTTTCTTT
d_call: .; v_call: TRBV5-1; j_call: TRBJ1-6; cdr3_aa: CASSLTRADSPLHF; cdr3_nt: TGCGCCAGCAGCTTGACCAGGGCGGATTCACCCCTCCACTTT
d_call: .; v_call: TRBV27; j_call: TRBJ1-4; cdr3_aa: CASSISQAGMQGKLFF; cdr3_nt: TGTGCCAGCAGTATCTCCCAAGCGGGGATGCAGGGAAAACTGTTTTTT
d_call: TRBD2; v_call: TRBV9; j_call: TRBJ2-3; cdr3_aa: CASSVRSSGTDTQYF; cdr3_nt: TGTGCCAGCAGCGTTAGGTCTAGCGGGACAGATACGCAGTATTTT
d_call: TRBD2; v_call: TRBV7-2; j_call: TRBJ2-2; cdr3_aa: CASTTGLAGGELFF; cdr3_nt: TGTGCCAGCACCACGGGACTAGCGGGCGGGGAGCTGTTTTTT